These T cell receptor beta chains were read from a single sample in a study of type 1 regulatory T cells. No antigen has been assigned to these receptors. TCRdb re-analysed the reads in MiXCR, keeping a single row per CDR3 protein. The table has 68,000 or so distinct CDR3 sequences, more than 45% seen once. The sample taken for sequencing was cultured non-Tr1 T cells, either the whole culture or a sorted T cell fraction (not recorded which). These receptors were obtained from a human donor in good health. Each CDR3 is given with its conserved first and last residue. D genes are given only for firm matches. Rows may omit the clone size; those that give it use once, few, many or a size class.

TRBV4-3	once	TRBJ2-3	TRBD2	TGCGCCAGCAGCCAGGCTAGCGGGGGACCAGATACGCAGTATTTT	CASSQASGGPDTQYF
TRBV5-6	-	TRBJ1-1	-	TGTGCCAGCAGCTTGGGAGGGCCAGGTAACACTGAAGCTTTCTTT	CASSLGGPGNTEAFF
TRBV30	-	TRBJ1-1	-	TGTGCCTGGAGTACGCGGGGGTACACTGAAGCTTTCTTT	CAWSTRGYTEAFF
TRBV28	few	TRBJ2-3	-	TGTGCTAGCACGGTAGGGTTCCTCACAGATACGCAGTATTTT	CASTVGFLTDTQYF
TRBV20-1	-	TRBJ1-5	TRBD1	TGCAGTGCTGCCTCCGGGACAGGGGTTTATAGCAATCAGCCCCAGCATTTT	CSAASGTGVYSNQPQHF
TRBV18	few	TRBJ1-5	-	TGTGCCAGCTCAATTACAGGCCCCAAACCCAATCAGCCCCAGCATTTT	CASSITGPKPNQPQHF
TRBV5-4	once	TRBJ1-1	TRBD1	TGTGCCAGCAGCCTTCAGGGGGTGAACACTGAAGCTTTCTTT	CASSLQGVNTEAFF
TRBV7-9	-	TRBJ2-7	TRBD2	TGTGCCAGCACCTATAGCGGGGGCCCCTACGAGCAGTACTTC	CASTYSGGPYEQYF
TRBV4-3	few	TRBJ2-3	TRBD2	TGCGCCAGCAGCCAAGATCGTGGGGGACTAGCGATCACAGATACGCAGTATTTT	CASSQDRGGLAITDTQYF
TRBV7-2	-	TRBJ2-2	TRBD2	TGTGCCAGCAGCTTGGGGACTAGCGTAACCGGGGAGCTGTTTTTT	CASSLGTSVTGELFF
TRBV12-3/TRBV12-4	-	TRBJ1-2	-	TGTGCCAGCAGTTTACGGGTGGCTACCTTATTCTATGGCTACACCTTC	CASSLRVATLFYGYTF
TRBV19	-	TRBJ1-5	TRBD1	TGTGCCAGTAGTATAGGGGGACAGGGGTTTCAGCCCCAGCATTTT	CASSIGGQGFQPQHF
TRBV5-1	few	TRBJ1-1	TRBD1	TGCGCCAGCAGCTCGGGACAGGGGGCCGCGGGGGCTTTCTTT	CASSSGQGAAGAFF
TRBV24-1	once	TRBJ1-5	-	TGTGCCACCAGTGATTCTCGGCGGCCGGATAGCAATCAGCCCCAGCATTTT	CATSDSRRPDSNQPQHF
TRBV7-9	-	TRBJ2-3	TRBD1	TGTGCCAGCAGCTTGTACGGGACAGGGGTGGCAGATACGCAGTATTTT	CASSLYGTGVADTQYF
TRBV5-1	few	TRBJ1-1	TRBD1	TGCGCCAGCAGCGAAGGACAGGGGGCGAGTTCTGAAGCTTTCTTT	CASSEGQGASSEAFF
TRBV20-1	few	TRBJ2-7	TRBD1	TGCAGTGCCCCCCGAGGGGGCCCCCTTTACGAGCAGTACTTC	CSAPRGGPLYEQYF
TRBV5-1	-	TRBJ2-6	-	TGCGCCAGCAGCTTGGCCATAGGCTCTGGGGCCAACGTCCTGACTTTC	CASSLAIGSGANVLTF
TRBV5-1	-	TRBJ2-7	-	TGCGCCAGCAGCTTGGCAAGCTCGGATACAAACGAGCAGTACTTC	CASSLASSDTNEQYF
TRBV12-3/TRBV12-4	few	TRBJ2-2	-	TGTGCCAGCAGAACAGGGAAGAGCACCGGGGAGCTGTTTTTT	CASRTGKSTGELFF
TRBV12-5	-	TRBJ2-1	TRBD1	TGTGCTAGTGGTCAGAGACAGGGTCGTGATGAGCAGTTCTTC	CASGQRQGRDEQFF
TRBV24-1	-	TRBJ2-3	TRBD2	TGTGCCACCAGTCTCAGCGGGGTAGATACGCAGTATTTT	CATSLSGVDTQYF
TRBV5-6	-	TRBJ2-5	-	TGTGCCAGCACCTCGAGGGGAGAGACCCAGTACTTC	CASTSRGETQYF
TRBV13	-	TRBJ1-2	TRBD1	TGTGCCAGCAGCAGACTCATCCGGGACAGGGACTATGGCTACACCTTC	CASSRLIRDRDYGYTF
TRBV6-5	-	TRBJ2-3	TRBD1	TGTGCCAGCGGGACAGAGTGGGCAGATACGCAGTATTTT	CASGTEWADTQYF
TRBV2	-	TRBJ1-6	-	TGTGCCAGCAGTCCCGAGACGGCCGATTCACCCCTCCACTTT	CASSPETADSPLHF
TRBV11-3	few	TRBJ2-1	-	TGTGCCAGCAGCTCGACGAGCTCCTACAATGAGCAGTTCTTC	CASSSTSSYNEQFF
TRBV20-1	-	TRBJ1-5	TRBD1	TGCAGTGGTCAGCAGGGGGGAAATCAGCCCCAGCATTTT	CSGQQGGNQPQHF
TRBV3-1	-	TRBJ2-5	-	TGTGCCAGCAGCCAAGGAACCCAGACCCAGTACTTC	CASSQGTQTQYF
TRBV7-2	-	TRBJ1-6	-	TGTGCCAGCAGCTTAGGGCTACGACTCCATTCACCCCTCCACTTT	CASSLGLRLHSPLHF
TRBV6-2/TRBV6-3	-	TRBJ2-5	-	TGTGCCAGCTCTGTCCAAGAGGAGACCCAGTACTTC	CASSVQEETQYF
TRBV7-3	-	TRBJ2-3	-	TGTGCCAGCAGCTTAAGAGGTGGGGCGGCGGGGCTAACTCATGCCACAGATACGCAGTATTTT	CASSLRGGAAGLTHATDTQYF
TRBV20-1	-	TRBJ2-1	-	TGCAGTGTAGAGAGTAAGATACCCTACAATGAGCAGTTCTTC	CSVESKIPYNEQFF
TRBV3-1	-	TRBJ2-5	TRBD2	TGTGCCAGCAGCCAAGTTAGCGGGACTGCCCAAGAGACCCAGTACTTC	CASSQVSGTAQETQYF
TRBV30	-	TRBJ2-5	-	TGTGCCTGGAGCCCCGGAAAACAAGAGACCCAGTACTTC	CAWSPGKQETQYF
TRBV24-1	-	TRBJ1-2	-	TGTGCCACCAGTGATAGCCACTATGGCTACACCTTC	CATSDSHYGYTF
TRBV11-2	-	TRBJ1-2	TRBD1	TGTGCCAGCAGCTTAAACAACAGGGGGCAATCCTACACCTTC	CASSLNNRGQSYTF
TRBV7-9	-	TRBJ1-5	TRBD1	TGTGCCAGCCTAAAGGACGGGCAGCAGCTTAGGTCACGGGGACAGGGGGATCAGCCCCAGCATTTT	CASLKDGQQLRSRGQGDQPQHF
TRBV19	-	TRBJ2-1	TRBD2	TGTGCCAGTAGTCCGAGCGGGGGGGCGTACAATGAGCAGTTCTTC	CASSPSGGAYNEQFF
TRBV3-1	-	TRBJ2-7	TRBD2	TGTGCCAGCAGCCCAATCGGACTAGCGGGGGAGGTTGAGCAGTACTTC	CASSPIGLAGEVEQYF